The 9 T cell receptor beta chains given below trace back to one sample, sequenced in a study of shared clonotypes between healthy human individuals. Naive CD8 cells were CD45RO-negative, positively selected for CCR7, excluding terminally differentiated effector memory CD45RA+ cells. Assay: immunoSEQ multiplex PCR; the TCRdb copy retains only in-frame clones and omits some. Of around 2.1 million clones detected, around 93% appear once; the ten largest clones hold around 1.7%. Sequencing was performed on naive CD8+ T cells from PBMCs. All receptors come from a man aged 18-30 years in good health. Some clones in this sample may be carry-over from other donors' samples.

This chain connects TRBV4-3 to TRBJ2-1, with TRBD2 identical over 9 bases. CDR1 and CDR2 (germline): LGHNA, YSLEER. CDR3 length equals 17 residues. V shed 4 bases and J 7 bases; nucleotides not matched to a gene: 14. This CDR3 reads CASSPMLAGLSGNEQFF. The CDR3 DNA reads TGCGCCAGCAGCCCGATGCTAGCGGGACTCTCGGGGAATGAGCAGTTCTTC.

J is TRBJ2-3 and V is TRBV29-1, with unresolved D. The CDR3 loop spans 10 amino acids. CDR1 is SQVTM, CDR2 ANQGSEA, per germline. The CDR3 DNA reads as TGCAGTGGGCTGGTAGATACGCAGTATTTT. Protein: CSGLVDTQYF.

The rearrangement joins TRBV10-2 to TRBJ1-3; weak D call: TRBD1 (6 bases). The CDR3 covers 15 residues. Germline assignment: CDR1 WSHSY and CDR2 SAAADI. V lost 3 bases and J 2 bases, leaving 11 bases between the germline ends. The CDR3 DNA reads as TGCGCCAGCAGTGAACGTCCAGGGGCTGGAAACACCATATATTTT. Translation: CASSERPGAGNTIYF.

The V and J genes are TRBV29-1 and TRBJ2-3; TRBD2 matches at 11 bases. Germline CDR1 reads SQVTM; CDR2 reads ANQGSEA. Trimming took 8 bases from V and 3 from J; bases not matched to a gene: 19. This CDR3 is built from 18 residues. CDR3 nucleotides: TGCAGCACGATAGGGACTAGCGGTTCCCAAGGAGGGACAGATACGCAGTATTTT. This codes for CSTIGTSGSQGGTDTQYF.

The V and J genes are TRBV6-6 and TRBJ2-7, with 10 bases aligning to TRBD1. V was clipped by 7 bases and J by 6 bases; unmatched bases: 9. The germline V gene encodes CDR1 MNHNY and CDR2 SVGAGI (reference sequence). The CDR3 is 14 residues long. The CDR3 coding sequence is TGTGCCAGCACCTCCGGGACAGGGGAATTCGAGCAGTACTTC. Its translation: CASTSGTGEFEQYF.

The rearrangement joins TRBV28 to TRBJ2-7, with 8 bases lining up with TRBD2. The CDR3 is made up of 17 amino acids. Germline V gene data show CDR1 as MDHEN and CDR2 as SYDVKM. Losses at the gene ends were 2 bases for V and 1 base for J; bases not matched to a gene: 10. In DNA form, the CDR3 reads TGTGCCAGCAGTTTAGGTGGCGGGCGGGAGGATTCCTACGAGCAGTACTTC. It specifies CASSLGGGREDSYEQYF.

To note about this clone: The same CDR3 can be traced to other DNA sequences in this sample. The chain has TRBV28 and TRBJ2-7; no firm D call. The CDR3 is made up of 11 amino acids. Germline CDR1 is MDHEN and CDR2 is SYDVKM. V was trimmed by 3 bases and J by 3 bases, leaving 3 bases between them. CDR3: CASSFNYEQYF. In DNA, the CDR3 is TGTGCCAGCAGTTTCAACTACGAGCAGTACTTC.

The chain couples TRBV2 to TRBJ2-7; D ambiguous. V lost 2 bases and J 2 bases, leaving 10 bases between the germline ends. This CDR3 has 14 amino acids. Germline assignment: CDR1 SNHLY and CDR2 FYNNEI. In nucleotides, the CDR3 is TGTGCCAGCAGTGAACGGGTAGCCACCTACGAGCAGTACTTC. Its protein product is CASSERVATYEQYF.

The chain combines TRBV7-3 with TRBJ2-7, with D unclear. The length of the CDR3 is 13 residues. Per germline, CDR1 SGHTA and CDR2 FQGTGA. The germline V and J ends were trimmed by 5 bases and 6 bases, with 14 bases remaining between them. The CDR3 sequence is CASSPNIGSEQYF. For the CDR3, the DNA is TGTGCCAGCAGCCCTAATATAGGCTCCGAGCAGTACTTC.